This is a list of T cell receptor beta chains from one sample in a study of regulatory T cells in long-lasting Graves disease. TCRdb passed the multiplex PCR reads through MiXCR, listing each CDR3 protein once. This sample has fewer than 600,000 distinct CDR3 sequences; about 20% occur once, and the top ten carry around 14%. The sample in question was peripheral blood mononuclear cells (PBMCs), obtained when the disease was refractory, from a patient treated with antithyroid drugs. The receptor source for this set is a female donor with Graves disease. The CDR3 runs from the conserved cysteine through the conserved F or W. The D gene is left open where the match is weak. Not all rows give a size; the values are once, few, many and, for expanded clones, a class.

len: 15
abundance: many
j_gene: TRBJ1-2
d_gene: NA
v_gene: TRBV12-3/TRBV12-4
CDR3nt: TGTGCCAGCAGTCCTCAAGGACGGCAGCACTATGGCTACACCTTC
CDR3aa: CASSPQGRQHYGYTF

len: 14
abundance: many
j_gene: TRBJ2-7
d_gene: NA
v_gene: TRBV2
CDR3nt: TGTGCCAGCAGTCGGTCGGATCTCTCCTACGAGCAGTACTTC
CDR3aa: CASSRSDLSYEQYF

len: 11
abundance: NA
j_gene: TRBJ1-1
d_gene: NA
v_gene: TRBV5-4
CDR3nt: TGTGCCAGCGATAATGGGGTTGAAGCTTTCTTT
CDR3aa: CASDNGVEAFF

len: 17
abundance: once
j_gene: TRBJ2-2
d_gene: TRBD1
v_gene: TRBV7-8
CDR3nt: TGTGCCAGCACCCGGGCAGGGGGCAGTTTTTACGCCGGGGAGCTGTTTTTT
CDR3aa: CASTRAGGSFYAGELFF

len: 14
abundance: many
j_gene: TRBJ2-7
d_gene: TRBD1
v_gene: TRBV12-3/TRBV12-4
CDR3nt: TGTGCCAGCAGACAGGGGGGTAGCTCCTACGAGCAGTACTTC
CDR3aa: CASRQGGSSYEQYF

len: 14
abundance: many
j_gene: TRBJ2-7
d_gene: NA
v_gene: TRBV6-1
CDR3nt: TGTGCCAGCCATAGAGGTGGGGATCGATACGAGCAGTACTTC
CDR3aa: CASHRGGDRYEQYF

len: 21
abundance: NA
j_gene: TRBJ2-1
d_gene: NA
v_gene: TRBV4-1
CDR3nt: TGCGCCAGCAGCCACCTTACCCGGGACCCGGTCGGGGGCCCTACCTACAATGAGCAGTTCTTC
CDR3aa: CASSHLTRDPVGGPTYNEQFF

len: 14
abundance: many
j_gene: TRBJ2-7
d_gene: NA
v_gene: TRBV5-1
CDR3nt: TGTGCCAGCAGCTTAGATCCGGGCTCCTACGAGCAGTACTTC
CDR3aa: CASSLDPGSYEQYF

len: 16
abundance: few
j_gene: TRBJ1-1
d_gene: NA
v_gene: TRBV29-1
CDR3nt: TGCAGCGTTTCCCCTCCGCTACGGGGAGGGAACACTGAAGCTTTCTTT
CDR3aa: CSVSPPLRGGNTEAFF

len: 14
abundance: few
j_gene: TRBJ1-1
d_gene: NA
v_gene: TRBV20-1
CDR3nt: TGCAGTGCTAGAGTTCCGTTAATGAACACTGAAGCTTTCTTT
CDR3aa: CSARVPLMNTEAFF

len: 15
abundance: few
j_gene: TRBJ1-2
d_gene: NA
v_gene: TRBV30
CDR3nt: TGTGCCTGGAGTGCCAGGCTGCCCACGCGGGGTGGCTACACCTTC
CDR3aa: CAWSARLPTRGGYTF

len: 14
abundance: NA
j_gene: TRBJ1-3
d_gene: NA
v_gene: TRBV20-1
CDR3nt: TGCAGTGCTAGCCCGGGGGCTGTGTTTAACACCATATATTTT
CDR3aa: CSASPGAVFNTIYF

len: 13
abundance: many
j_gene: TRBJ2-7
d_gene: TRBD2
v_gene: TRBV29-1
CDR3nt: TGCAGCGTCCGGGTAGCGGGAGGCTACGAGCAGTACTTC
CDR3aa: CSVRVAGGYEQYF

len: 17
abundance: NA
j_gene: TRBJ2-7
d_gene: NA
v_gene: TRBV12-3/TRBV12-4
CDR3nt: TGTGCCAGCAGTTCAGCGGTTCGGCTTACAAGCTCCTACGAGCAGTACTTC
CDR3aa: CASSSAVRLTSSYEQYF

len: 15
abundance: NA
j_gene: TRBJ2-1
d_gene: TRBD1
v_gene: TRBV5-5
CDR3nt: TGTGCCAGCAGCGTGCAGGGGGCTGGCTACAATGAGCAGTTCTTC
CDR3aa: CASSVQGAGYNEQFF

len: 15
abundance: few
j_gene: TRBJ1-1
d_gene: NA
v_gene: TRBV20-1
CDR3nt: TGCAGTGCTATTCCGGGACTCCGACTGGAGAATGAAGCTTTCTTT
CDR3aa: CSAIPGLRLENEAFF

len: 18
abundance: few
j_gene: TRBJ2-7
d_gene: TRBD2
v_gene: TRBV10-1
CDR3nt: TGCGCCAGCAGCGAACCCGGGACTAGCGGGAACCATACCTACGAGCAGTACTTC
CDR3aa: CASSEPGTSGNHTYEQYF

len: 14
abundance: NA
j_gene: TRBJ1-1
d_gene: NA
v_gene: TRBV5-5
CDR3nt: TGTGCCAGCAGCTTCGAGGTTGGGGACGCTGAAGCTTTCTTT
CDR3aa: CASSFEVGDAEAFF

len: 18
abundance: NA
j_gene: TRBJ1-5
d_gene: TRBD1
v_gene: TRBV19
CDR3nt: TGTGCCAGTAGTATAAAGGACAGGGGGTGGCTGGAGGATCAGCCCCAGCATTTT
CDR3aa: CASSIKDRGWLEDQPQHF

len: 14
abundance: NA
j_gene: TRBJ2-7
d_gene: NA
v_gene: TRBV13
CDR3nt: TGTGCCAGCAGCTCGAGGACACGAAACTACGAGCAGTACTTC
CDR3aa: CASSSRTRNYEQYF

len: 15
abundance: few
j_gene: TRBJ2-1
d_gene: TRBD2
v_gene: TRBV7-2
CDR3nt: TGTGCCAGCAGGCCCCAGACTAGCGGTTACAATGAGCAGTTCTTC
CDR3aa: CASRPQTSGYNEQFF

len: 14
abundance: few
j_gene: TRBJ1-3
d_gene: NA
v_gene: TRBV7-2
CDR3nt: TGTGCCAGCAGCTTAGAACCTACAGGAAACACCATATATTTT
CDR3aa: CASSLEPTGNTIYF

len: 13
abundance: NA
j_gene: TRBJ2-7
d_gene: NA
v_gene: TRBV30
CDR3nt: TGTGCCTGGAGTGTGACAGAGCCCTACGAGCAGTACTTC
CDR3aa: CAWSVTEPYEQYF

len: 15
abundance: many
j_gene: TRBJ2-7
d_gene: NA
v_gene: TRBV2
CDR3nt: TGTGCCAGCAGTGAAGGAAGGGGTAGGACCTACGAGCAGTACTTC
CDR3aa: CASSEGRGRTYEQYF

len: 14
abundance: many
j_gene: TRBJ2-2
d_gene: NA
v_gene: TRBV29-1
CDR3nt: TGCAGCGTAGAAAGACAGTATAACACCGGGGAGCTGTTTTTT
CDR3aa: CSVERQYNTGELFF

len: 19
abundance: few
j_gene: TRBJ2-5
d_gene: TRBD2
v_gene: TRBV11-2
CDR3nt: TGTGCCAGCAGCTTAGACCGCCATTTAACGGGGGGGTCCCAAGAGACCCAGTACTTC
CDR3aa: CASSLDRHLTGGSQETQYF

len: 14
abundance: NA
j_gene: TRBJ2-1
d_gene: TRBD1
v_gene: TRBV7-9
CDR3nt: TGTGCCAGCAGCCCCCGGGACAGAGACAATGAGCAGTTCTTC
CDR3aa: CASSPRDRDNEQFF

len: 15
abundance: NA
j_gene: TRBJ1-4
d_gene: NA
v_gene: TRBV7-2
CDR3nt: TGTGCCAGCAGCCCCCGGGGGGACGGGAATGAAAAACTGTTTTTT
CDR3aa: CASSPRGDGNEKLFF

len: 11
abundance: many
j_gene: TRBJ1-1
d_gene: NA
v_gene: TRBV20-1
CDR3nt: TGCAGTGCTGCTAGGGAGACTGAAGCTTTCTTT
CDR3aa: CSAARETEAFF

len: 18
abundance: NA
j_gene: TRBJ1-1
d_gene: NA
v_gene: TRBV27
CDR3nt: TGTGCCAGCAGTTTATTCAGCGGGTGGCGGGCCATGAACACTGAAGCTTTCTTT
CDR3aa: CASSLFSGWRAMNTEAFF

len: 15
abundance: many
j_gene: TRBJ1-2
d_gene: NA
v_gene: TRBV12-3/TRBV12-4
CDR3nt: TGTGCCAGCAGTTTTGGGGCAGTACCTAACTATGGCTACACCTTC
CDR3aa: CASSFGAVPNYGYTF

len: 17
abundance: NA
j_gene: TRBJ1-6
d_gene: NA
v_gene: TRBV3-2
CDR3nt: TGTGCCAGCAGCCAAGATGCGTGGCCCAGGTATAATTCACCCCTCCACTTT
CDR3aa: CASSQDAWPRYNSPLHF

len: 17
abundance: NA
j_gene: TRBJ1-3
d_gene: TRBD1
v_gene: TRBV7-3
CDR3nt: TGTGCCAGCAGCTTAAGCGGGACAGGCGTTACTGGAAACACCATATATTTT
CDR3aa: CASSLSGTGVTGNTIYF

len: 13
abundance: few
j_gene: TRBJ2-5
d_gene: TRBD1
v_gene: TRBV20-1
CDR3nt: TGCAGTGCCCCCTCGACAGGGAGAGAGACCCAGTACTTC
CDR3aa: CSAPSTGRETQYF

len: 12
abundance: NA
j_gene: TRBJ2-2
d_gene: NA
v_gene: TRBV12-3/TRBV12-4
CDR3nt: TGTGCCAGCAGTTCTCAACCCGGGGAGCTGTTTTTT
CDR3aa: CASSSQPGELFF

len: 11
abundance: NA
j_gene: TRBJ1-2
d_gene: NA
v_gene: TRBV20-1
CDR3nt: TGCAGTGCTTACTCCACTCGGGGCTACACCTTC
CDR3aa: CSAYSTRGYTF

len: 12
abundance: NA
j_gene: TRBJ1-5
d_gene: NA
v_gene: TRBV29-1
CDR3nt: TGCAGCGTTGGGGAACCCTTAAGGCCCCAGCATTTT
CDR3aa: CSVGEPLRPQHF

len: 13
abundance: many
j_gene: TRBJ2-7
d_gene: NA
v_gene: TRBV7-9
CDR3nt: TGTGCCAGCAGCAGAGACGGGGCGGGAGAGCAGTACTTC
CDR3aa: CASSRDGAGEQYF

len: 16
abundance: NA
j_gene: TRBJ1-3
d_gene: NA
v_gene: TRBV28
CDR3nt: TGTGCCAGCAGTCCCCGGCGGGGGGTAGTCCGGCACACCATATATTTT
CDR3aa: CASSPRRGVVRHTIYF

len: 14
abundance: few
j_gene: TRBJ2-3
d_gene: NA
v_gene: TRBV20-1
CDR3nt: TGCAGTGCTAGAGAGACCTTTAGCACAGATACGCAGTATTTT
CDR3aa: CSARETFSTDTQYF

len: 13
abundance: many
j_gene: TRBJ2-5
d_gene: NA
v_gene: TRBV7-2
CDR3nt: TGTGCCAGCAGCACAAGACTGTCCGGGACCCAGTACTTC
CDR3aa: CASSTRLSGTQYF

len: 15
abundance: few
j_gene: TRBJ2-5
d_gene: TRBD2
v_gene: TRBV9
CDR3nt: TGTGCCAGCAGCGTAGGTAGCGGGGGCCAAGAGACCCAGTACTTC
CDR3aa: CASSVGSGGQETQYF

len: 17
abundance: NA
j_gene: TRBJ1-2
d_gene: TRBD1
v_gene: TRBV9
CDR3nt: TGTGCCAGCAGCCTCCAGGGGGGACAGAAAATTAACTATGGCTACACCTTC
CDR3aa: CASSLQGGQKINYGYTF

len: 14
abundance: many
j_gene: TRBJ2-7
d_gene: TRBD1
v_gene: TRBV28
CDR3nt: TGTGCCAGCAGTTTCGAACAGGGGCGGCACGAGCAGTACTTC
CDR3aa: CASSFEQGRHEQYF

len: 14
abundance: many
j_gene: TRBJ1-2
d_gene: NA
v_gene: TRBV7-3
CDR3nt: TGTGCCAGCAGCCCGTACGAGGGACCCTATGGCTACACCTTC
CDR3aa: CASSPYEGPYGYTF

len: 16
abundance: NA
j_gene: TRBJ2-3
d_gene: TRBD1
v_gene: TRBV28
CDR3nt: TGTGCCTGCAGTCCACCCGGACAGGGAGGAACAGATACGCAGTATTTT
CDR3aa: CACSPPGQGGTDTQYF

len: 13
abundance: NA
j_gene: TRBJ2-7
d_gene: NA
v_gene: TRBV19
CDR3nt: TGTGCCAGTGCCCGAGCTCCCCTCTACGAGCAGTACTTC
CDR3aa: CASARAPLYEQYF

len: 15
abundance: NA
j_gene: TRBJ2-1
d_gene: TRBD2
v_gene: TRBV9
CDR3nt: TGTGCCAGCAGCGTAGAGGGACTAGCGGGCAATGAGCAGTTCTTC
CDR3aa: CASSVEGLAGNEQFF

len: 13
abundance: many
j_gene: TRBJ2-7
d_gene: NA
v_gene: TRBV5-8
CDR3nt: TGTGCCAGCAGCCCTACCGTGGGGTACGAGCAGTACTTC
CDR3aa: CASSPTVGYEQYF